Presented here are 31 T cell receptor beta chains from one specimen sequenced in a study of T-cell reconstitution after alpha-beta-depleted transplantation in children. Unique molecular identifiers were used in preparing the TCRbeta library. One entry per CDR3 protein results from TCRdb running MiXCR on the PCR reads. Here the sample spans approximately 400,000 distinct CDR3 sequences, about 17% being singletons. The starting material was PBMCs, mostly from graft donor cells, obtained 360 days after TCRalphabeta/CD19-depleted stem cell transplant. The receptors derive from a boy younger than two who had a stem cell transplant for Wiskott-Aldrich syndrome, so the T cells may come from the graft donor.

This rearrangement joins TRBV7-6 to TRBJ2-7; 10 bases are shared with TRBD2. The CDR3 has 17 amino acids. Germline V gives CDR1 SGHVS, CDR2 FNYEAQ. V lost 0 bases to trimming and J lost 0 bases; unmatched junction nucleotides: 5. DNA for the CDR3: TGTGCCAGCAGCTTAGCTAGCGGGAGGCCCCTCTCCTACGAGCAGTACTTC. Amino acids: CASSLASGRPLSYEQYF. Full variable domain (missing parts from reference TRBV7-6 and TRBJ2-7): GAGVSQSPRYKVTKRGQDVALRCDPISGHVSLYWYRQALGQGPEFLTYFNYEAQQDKSGLPNDRFSAERPEGSISTLTIQRTEQRDSAMYRCASSLASGRPLSYEQYFGPGTRLTVT.

The chain combines TRBV7-9 with TRBJ2-3, with D possibly TRBD2 on 6 matching bases. This CDR3 region has 17 residues. Per the germline V gene, CDR1 is SEHNR and CDR2 is FQNEAQ (reference sequence). V dropped 5 bases and J dropped 0 bases, with 18 bases sitting between them. The CDR3 region has the DNA TGTGCCAGCAGCCGCGGGGTGGACTGGTCTAGCACAGATACGCAGTATTTT. Residues: CASSRGVDWSSTDTQYF.

The chain carries TRBV6-2 or TRBV6-3 and TRBJ2-7; 10 bases line up with TRBD1. CDR3 size: 15 residues. Germline V gene lookup returns CDR1 MNHEY and CDR2 SVGEGT. V lost 5 bases to trimming and J lost 5 bases; unmatched junction nucleotides: 9. The CDR3 is CASSITGTGVHEQYF. As DNA, the CDR3 is TGTGCCAGCAGTATTACCGGGACAGGGGTCCACGAGCAGTACTTC.

This clonotype was detected a few times. The V call is TRBV2, the J call TRBJ2-5, with 7 bases identical to TRBD1. The germline V gene encodes CDR1 SNHLY and CDR2 FYNNEI. CDR3 length equals 15 residues. V lost 5 bases and J lost 7; bases outside the gene matches: 13. CDR3 bases: TGTGCCAGCAGTCGGAACGAACAGGGGTACGGGACCCAGTACTTC. It encodes CASSRNEQGYGTQYF.

This clonotype was seen more than once but under ten times. For the CDR3, the DNA is TGCGCCAGCAGCTTCCCGGACAGGGGGACCTACGAGCAGTACTTC. As protein: CASSFPDRGTYEQYF. The chain uses TRBV5-1 and TRBJ2-7, with TRBD1 identical over 10 bases. The junction had 4 bases not matched to a gene; V was cut back by 2 bases and J by 2 bases. Germline CDR1 is SGHRS and CDR2 is YFSETQ. The CDR3 is 15 residues long.

Remarks on this clonotype: Mismatch with germline at one junction end may stem from a read error. The CDR3 here is CAGSPDGVYEQYF. The CDR3 region has the DNA TGTGCCGGCAGTCCTGACGGTGTCTACGAGCAGTACTTC. V and J are TRBV12-3 or TRBV12-4 and TRBJ2-7, with no clear D. The CDR3 extends over 13 amino acids.

This clonotype was found many times. The rearrangement uses TRBV12-3 or TRBV12-4 and TRBJ2-5; a weak D match, TRBD2 (5 bases). Trimming shortened V by 5 bases and J by 5 bases, and 6 bases separated the two germline ends. This CDR3 has 11 residues. The CDR3 coding sequence is TGTGCCAGCAGTAGGAGGGAGACCCAGTACTTC. Translation gives CASSRRETQYF.

The chain links TRBV20-1 to TRBJ2-7; no firm D call. The germline V gene encodes CDR1 DFQATT and CDR2 SNEGSKA (reference sequence). The CDR3 contains 13 residues. With 5 bases removed from V and 6 bases from J, the gap between germline ends came to 17 bases. The CDR3 here is CSAAGIGLSEQYF. The CDR3 bases are TGCAGTGCTGCAGGAATTGGTTTAAGCGAGCAGTACTTC.

The rearrangement uses TRBV28 and TRBJ2-7, with D perhaps TRBD1 (6 bases). The V gene's germline CDR1 is MDHEN and CDR2 SYDVKM. The ends were cut back, 8 bases at V and 2 bases at J, with 10 bases in the middle. CDR3 size: 12 residues. This chain's CDR3 is CASGDIPYEQYF. CDR3 sequence (DNA): TGTGCCAGCGGGGACATTCCCTACGAGCAGTACTTC.

The chain couples TRBV5-5 to TRBJ2-5; D not resolved. This CDR3 is built from 13 residues. V lost 5 bases to trimming and J lost 1 base, with 9 bases between them. CDR1 and CDR2 from the germline V gene are SGHKS and YYEKEE (reference sequence). The CDR3 is CASRMAGQETQYF. CDR3 bases: TGTGCCAGCAGAATGGCAGGCCAAGAGACCCAGTACTTC.

This clonotype was counted only a few times. The chain couples TRBV29-1 to TRBJ1-2; 8 positions match TRBD1. The CDR3 has 11 amino acids. Looked up from germline, CDR1 is SQVTM and CDR2 is ANQGSEA. V trimming: 4 bases; J trimming: 6 bases; junction bases outside the gene matches: 1. The CDR3, as DNA: TGCAGCGTTGCACAGGGGGATGGCTACACCTTC. Translated: CSVAQGDGYTF. The variable domain in full, completed from reference TRBV29-1 and TRBJ1-2, reads SAVISQKPSRDICQRGTSLTIQCQVDSQVTMMFWYRQQPGQSLTLIATANQGSEATYESGFVIDKFPISRPNLTFSTLTVSNMSPEDSSIYLCSVAQGDGYTFGSGTRLTVV.

This clonotype was seen more than once but under ten times. The chain is built from TRBV12-3 or TRBV12-4 and TRBJ2-3, with 10 bases matching TRBD2. This CDR3 region has 12 residues. V lost 3 bases, J lost 11 bases, and 2 bases stayed unmatched. CDR3 sequence reads: CASSLGLAQQYF. The DNA of the CDR3 is TGTGCCAGCAGTTTGGGACTAGCGCAGCAGTATTTT.

Here the CDR3 DNA reads TGTGCCAGCAGGCCCGACAGGAGAGGGGCTTCCCAAGAGACCCAGTACTTC. Protein: CASRPDRRGASQETQYF. This chain links TRBV7-2 with TRBJ2-5, with a tentative D call TRBD1 (6 bases). Trimming pared 6 bases from V and 1 base from J, leaving 21 bases between. Germline V gene sequence: CDR1 SGHTA, CDR2 FQGNSA. The CDR3 has 17 residues.

The rearrangement links TRBV12-3 or TRBV12-4 to TRBJ1-1, with D unclear. The CDR3 contains 13 residues. V was pared by 4 bases and J by 6 bases, with 12 bases between. CDR3: CASSSQEGSEAFF. The CDR3 DNA sequence: TGTGCCAGCAGTTCTCAAGAAGGGTCTGAAGCTTTCTTT.

The table lists this clonotype with many counts. The V gene is TRBV7-9, the J gene TRBJ2-7, with D perhaps assigned TRBD1 or TRBD2 (7 bases each). The CDR3 is made up of 14 amino acids. Trimming took off 5 bases at V and 3 bases at J, with 14 bases between the two ends. The germline V gene has CDR1 SEHNR and CDR2 FQNEAQ (reference sequence). CDR3 region: CASSQRDRFYEQYF. The DNA of the CDR3 is TGTGCCAGCAGCCAGCGGGACAGATTCTACGAGCAGTACTTC.

The rearrangement joins TRBV29-1 to TRBJ2-3; D unclear. This CDR3 is built from 12 residues. The V gene lost 1 base and the J gene lost 4 bases, with 6 bases spanning the gap. Germline V gene sequence: CDR1 SQVTM, CDR2 ANQGSEA. The CDR3 region is CSVEGGADTQYF. In DNA form, the CDR3 reads TGCAGCGTTGAAGGAGGCGCAGATACGCAGTATTTT.

At least ten counts were recorded for this clonotype. The V call is TRBV5-1, the J call TRBJ2-5; D is unclear. The CDR3 sequence is 14 residues long. Trimming removed 2 bases at V and 5 bases at J, with 13 bases between. The germline V gene encodes CDR1 SGHRS and CDR2 YFSETQ. CDR3 nucleotide sequence: TGCGCCAGCAGCTTTGGGGTTTTCGGGGAGACCCAGTACTTC. Amino acid sequence: CASSFGVFGETQYF.

The chain links TRBV30 to TRBJ2-1; D is possibly TRBD2 (7 bases). With 3 bases removed from V and 4 bases from J, the gap between germline ends came to 13 bases. The CDR3 spans 14 residues. CDR1 is GTSNPN, CDR2 SVGIG, per germline (reference sequence). The CDR3 loop reads CAWRGGGPYNEQFF. As DNA, the CDR3 is TGTGCCTGGAGGGGCGGGGGCCCATACAATGAGCAGTTCTTC.

This clonotype was recorded a few times. The chain couples TRBV5-1 to TRBJ2-1; TRBD2 matches at 7 bases. Germline V lookup: CDR1 SGHRS, CDR2 YFSETQ. V lost 3 bases, J lost 7 bases, and 10 bases stayed unmatched. The CDR3 contains 15 residues. The CDR3, as DNA: TGCGCCAGCAGCTGGACGGGGACCGGGGGGAATGAGCAGTTCTTC. Translated: CASSWTGTGGNEQFF.

The chain uses TRBV5-1 and TRBJ1-1; 7 nucleotides match TRBD1. CDR1 and CDR2 from the germline V gene are SGHRS and YFSETQ. Germline trimming cut 7 bases from V and 1 base from J; bases unmatched to any gene: 10. This CDR3 is 15 amino acids long. CDR3 sequence reads: CASLAQGSGNTEAFF. CDR3 nucleotide sequence: TGCGCCAGCCTGGCACAGGGGTCGGGGAACACTGAAGCTTTCTTT.

The V and J genes are TRBV12-3 or TRBV12-4 and TRBJ1-1; D call uncertain. V was shortened by 1 base and J by 7 bases, with 10 bases between the two germline ends. The CDR3 is 13 amino acids. CDR3 region: CASSLGTFGEAFF. CDR3 nucleotides: TGTGCCAGCAGTTTAGGGACTTTCGGTGAAGCTTTCTTT.

The chain uses TRBV11-3 and TRBJ2-2, with 10 bases lining up with TRBD2. CDR1 and CDR2 (germline): SGHNT, YENEEA. After removal of 6 bases from V and 5 bases from J, the junction contained 9 bases not matched to a gene. There are 16 residues in the CDR3. This chain's CDR3 is CASRGLAEGRTGELFF. The CDR3 DNA reads as TGTGCCAGCAGAGGACTAGCGGAGGGGAGGACCGGGGAGCTGTTTTTT.

V is TRBV29-1 and J is TRBJ2-1, with no clear D. The ends were cut back, 4 bases at V and 7 bases at J, with 5 bases in the middle. CDR1 and CDR2 (germline): SQVTM, ANQGSEA. The CDR3 is 10 residues long. DNA of the CDR3: TGCAGCGTTGTGGTAAATGAGCAGTTCTTC. Translated: CSVVVNEQFF.

The V gene is TRBV5-1, the J gene TRBJ1-2; 9 nucleotides line up with TRBD1. This CDR3 spans 14 amino acids. Germline CDR1 SGHRS, CDR2 YFSETQ. J gave up 7 bases and V 3 bases, and 7 bases lay outside the gene matches. This chain's CDR3 is CASSWGTGRSGYTF. CDR3 coding DNA: TGCGCCAGCAGCTGGGGGACAGGGAGGAGTGGCTACACCTTC.

This chain links TRBV13 with TRBJ2-2; D remains ambiguous. The CDR3 consists of 14 residues. Germline V gene lookup returns CDR1 PRHDT and CDR2 FYEKMQ (reference sequence). V lost 5 bases to trimming and J lost 4 bases, with 11 bases between them. Written as DNA, the CDR3 is TGTGCCAGCAGCCCACTTACAAGCACCGGGGAGCTGTTTTTT. It codes for CASSPLTSTGELFF.

This clonotype appeared a few times. The chain couples TRBV15 to TRBJ1-4; D not certain. The V and J ends lost 0 bases and 6 bases respectively, with 8 bases between them. This CDR3 is built from 14 residues. Germline V gene data show CDR1 as LNHNV and CDR2 as YYDKDF (reference sequence). CDR3 in amino acids: CATSRDLVDEKLFF. CDR3 sequence (DNA): TGTGCCACCAGCAGAGATCTTGTGGATGAAAAACTGTTTTTT.

This clonotype has just one count. The chain links TRBV11-2 to TRBJ2-3, with TRBD1 matching 7 bases. This CDR3 spans 16 amino acids. The trim removed 5 bases at V and 1 base at J, leaving 9 bases unmatched. The germline gives CDR1 SGHAT, CDR2 FQNNGV. In DNA form, the CDR3 reads TGTGCCAGCAGCCCAAGGGACAGTAAGGGCACAGATACGCAGTATTTT. Translating gives CASSPRDSKGTDTQYF.

This clonotype came up many times. The chain employs TRBV20-1 and TRBJ2-7, with D possibly called TRBD1 or TRBD2 (5 bases each). V was trimmed by 3 bases and J by 3 bases, leaving 15 bases between them. The CDR3 runs 14 residues. CDR1 and CDR2 from the germline V gene are DFQATT and SNEGSKA (reference sequence). The CDR3 bases are TGCAGTGCTAGGCCTCTGGGGACCTACTACGAGCAGTACTTC. This encodes CSARPLGTYYEQYF.

This chain uses TRBV12-3 or TRBV12-4 with TRBJ1-2; D unclear. Trimming pared 4 bases from V and 11 bases from J, leaving 11 bases between. This CDR3 region has 11 residues. CDR3 residues: CASSSAARYTF. In nucleotides, the CDR3 is TGTGCCAGCAGTTCCGCCGCGCGGTACACCTTC.

This clonotype was counted only a few times. This sequence joins TRBV5-6 and TRBJ2-5; TRBD1 matches 10 bases. Germline V gene data show CDR1 as SGHDT and CDR2 as YYEEEE. V was clipped by 2 bases and J by 2 bases; unmatched bases: 9. This CDR3 comprises 17 residues. CDR3 nucleotides: TGTGCCAGCAGCTTAGGAACCCGACAGGGGGCACAAGAGACCCAGTACTTC. Its protein product is CASSLGTRQGAQETQYF. The entire variable domain, with the rest obtained from reference TRBV5-6 and TRBJ2-5, is as follows: DAGVTQSPTHLIKTRGQQVTLRCSPKSGHDTVSWYQQALGQGPQFIFQYYEEEERQRGNFPDRFSGHQFPNYSSELNVNALLLGDSALYLCASSLGTRQGAQETQYFGPGTRLLVL.

The chain has TRBV4-2 and TRBJ2-7; 9 nucleotides line up with TRBD2. CDR1 is LGHNA, CDR2 YNFKEQ, per germline. The CDR3 spans 16 residues. Unmatched junction bases numbered 10, after V lost 3 bases and J lost 4 bases. DNA of the CDR3: TGTGCCAGCAGCCAGGTCAGCGGGGGGACTCAATACGAGCAGTACTTC. This gives the protein CASSQVSGGTQYEQYF.